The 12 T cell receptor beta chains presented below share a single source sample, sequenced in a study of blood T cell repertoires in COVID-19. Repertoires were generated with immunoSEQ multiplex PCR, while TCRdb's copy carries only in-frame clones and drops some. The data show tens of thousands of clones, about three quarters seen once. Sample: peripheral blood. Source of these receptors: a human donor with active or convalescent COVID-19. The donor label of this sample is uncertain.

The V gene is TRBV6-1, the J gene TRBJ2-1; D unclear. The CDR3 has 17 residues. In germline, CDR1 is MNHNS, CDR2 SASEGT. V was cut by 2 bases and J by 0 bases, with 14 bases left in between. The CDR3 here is CASSEFGFESSYNEQFF. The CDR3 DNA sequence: TGTGCCAGCAGTGAATTCGGGTTCGAGAGCTCCTACAATGAGCAGTTCTTC.

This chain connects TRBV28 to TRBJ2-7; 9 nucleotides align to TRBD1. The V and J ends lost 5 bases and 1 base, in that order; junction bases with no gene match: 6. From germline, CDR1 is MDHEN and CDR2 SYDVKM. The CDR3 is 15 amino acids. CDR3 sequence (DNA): TGTGCCAGCAGTCGCCGAGGACAGGGGTCCTACGAGCAGTACTTC. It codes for CASSRRGQGSYEQYF. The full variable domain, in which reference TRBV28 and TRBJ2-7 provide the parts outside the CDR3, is DVKVTQSSRYLVKRTGEKVFLECVQDMDHENMFWYRQDPGLGLRLIYFSYDVKMKEKGDIPEGYSVSREKKERFSLILESASTNQTSMYLCASSRRGQGSYEQYFGPGTRLTVT.

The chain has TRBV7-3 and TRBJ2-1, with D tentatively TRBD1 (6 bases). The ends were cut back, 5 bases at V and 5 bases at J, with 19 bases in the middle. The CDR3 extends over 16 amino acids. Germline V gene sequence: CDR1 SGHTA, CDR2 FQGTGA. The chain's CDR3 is CASSLGAGDRHNEQFF. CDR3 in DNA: TGTGCCAGCAGCCTAGGGGCAGGGGACCGGCACAATGAGCAGTTCTTC.

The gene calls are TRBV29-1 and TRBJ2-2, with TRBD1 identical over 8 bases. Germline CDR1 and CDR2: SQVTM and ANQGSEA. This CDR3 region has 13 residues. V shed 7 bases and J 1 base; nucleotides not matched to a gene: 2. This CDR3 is CSAGTGNTGELFF. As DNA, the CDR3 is TGCAGCGCTGGGACAGGGAACACCGGGGAGCTGTTTTTT.

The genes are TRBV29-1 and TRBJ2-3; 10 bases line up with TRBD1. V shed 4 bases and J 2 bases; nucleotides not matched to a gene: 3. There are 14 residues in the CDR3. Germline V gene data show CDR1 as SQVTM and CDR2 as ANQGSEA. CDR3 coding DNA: TGCAGCGTTGGCGGGACAGGGGACACAGATACGCAGTATTTT. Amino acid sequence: CSVGGTGDTDTQYF.

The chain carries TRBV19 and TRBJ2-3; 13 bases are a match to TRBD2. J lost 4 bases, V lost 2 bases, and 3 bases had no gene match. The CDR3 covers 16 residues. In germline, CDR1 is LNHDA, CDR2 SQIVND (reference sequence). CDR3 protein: CASSIRTSGSPDTQYF. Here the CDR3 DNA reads TGTGCCAGTAGTATAAGGACTAGCGGGAGCCCAGATACGCAGTATTTT.

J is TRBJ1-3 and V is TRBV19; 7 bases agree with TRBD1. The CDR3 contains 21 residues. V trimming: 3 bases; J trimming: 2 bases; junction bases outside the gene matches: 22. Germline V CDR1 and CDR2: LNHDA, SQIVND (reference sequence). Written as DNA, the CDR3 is TGTGCCAGTAGTATTGATGTTGGGTTTCATCGTCCGGGACAGCCTGGAAACACCATATATTTT. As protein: CASSIDVGFHRPGQPGNTIYF. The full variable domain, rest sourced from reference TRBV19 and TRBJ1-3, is DGGITQSPKYLFRKEGQNVTLSCEQNLNHDAMYWYRQDPGQGLRLIYYSQIVNDFQKGDIAEGYSVSREKKESFPLTVTSAQKNPTAFYLCASSIDVGFHRPGQPGNTIYFGEGSWLTVV.

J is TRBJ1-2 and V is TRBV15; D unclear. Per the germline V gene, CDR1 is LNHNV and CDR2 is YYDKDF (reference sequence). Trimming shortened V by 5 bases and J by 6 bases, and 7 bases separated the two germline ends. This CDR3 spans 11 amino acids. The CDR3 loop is CATSAHHGYTF. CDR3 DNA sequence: TGTGCCACCAGCGCACACCATGGCTACACCTTC.

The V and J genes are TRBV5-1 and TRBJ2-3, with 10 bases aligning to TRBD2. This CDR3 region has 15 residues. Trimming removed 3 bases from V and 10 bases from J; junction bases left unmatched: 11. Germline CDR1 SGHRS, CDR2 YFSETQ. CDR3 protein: CASSSEEREGQAQYF. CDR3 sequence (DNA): TGCGCCAGCAGCTCTGAGGAGCGGGAGGGCCAGGCGCAGTATTTT.

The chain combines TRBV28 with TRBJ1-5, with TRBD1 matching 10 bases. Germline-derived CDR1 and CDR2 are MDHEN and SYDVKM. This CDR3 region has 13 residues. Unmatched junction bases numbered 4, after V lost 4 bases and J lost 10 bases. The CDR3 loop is CASSSDRGQPQHF. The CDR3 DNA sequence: TGTGCCAGCAGTTCTGACAGGGGGCAACCCCAGCATTTT.

The CDR3 region is CASSQDGFGQWGSPLHF. The CDR3 nucleotides read TGCGCCAGCAGCCAAGATGGGTTCGGACAGTGGGGTTCACCCCTCCACTTT. This rearrangement joins TRBV4-3 to TRBJ1-6, with D tentatively TRBD1 (6 bases). Between the trimmed V and J ends, which lost 0 bases and 9 bases, there was a span of 18 bases. This CDR3 spans 17 amino acids. Germline CDR1 LGHNA, CDR2 YSLEER.

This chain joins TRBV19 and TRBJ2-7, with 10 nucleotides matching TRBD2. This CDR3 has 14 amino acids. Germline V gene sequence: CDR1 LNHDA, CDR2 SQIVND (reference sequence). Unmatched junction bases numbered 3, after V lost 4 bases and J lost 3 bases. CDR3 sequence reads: CASSTSGSNYEQYF. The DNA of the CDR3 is TGTGCCAGTAGTACTAGCGGGAGTAACTACGAGCAGTACTTC.